The 25 T cell receptor beta chains reported below all come from one sample, sequenced in a study of cytomegalovirus exposure and HLA in healthy donors. Primers for the PCR totalled 60 Vbeta and 13 Jbeta. Assay used: immunoSEQ multiplex PCR; TCRdb lists only in-frame clones, some missing. The data contain under 130,000 clones, roughly three quarters of them seen just once; the ten biggest clones take up around 5.3%. Source material: PBMCs. These TCRs come from a male donor in good health and CMV-seronegative.

This sequence joins TRBV10-3 and TRBJ2-7; TRBD1 matches at 9 bases. Germline values: CDR1 ENHRY, CDR2 SYGVKD. The ends lost 6 bases at V and 0 bases at J; junction bases unmatched: 6. This CDR3 is 15 amino acids long. CDR3 in amino acids: CAISKDRGSSYEQYF. The CDR3 DNA reads as TGTGCCATCAGCAAGGACAGGGGCAGCTCCTACGAGCAGTACTTC.

The chain couples TRBV9 to TRBJ2-3; D gene unclear. CDR3 size: 15 residues. Germline V lookup: CDR1 SGDLS, CDR2 YYNGEE. The V end lost 4 bases, the J end lost 2 bases, and 14 bases lay between the germline ends. CDR3 loop: CASSQEAYSTDTQYF. The CDR3 DNA is TGTGCCAGCAGCCAAGAGGCTTACTCCACAGATACGCAGTATTTT.

The J gene is TRBJ2-7, the V gene TRBV18, with a tentative D call TRBD2 (6 bases). V gave up 3 bases and J gave up 4 bases, with 16 bases separating them. The CDR3 is 15 amino acids. Per germline, CDR1 KGHSH and CDR2 LQKENI. The CDR3 protein is CASSPELAAPYEQYF. The DNA for the CDR3 is TGTGCCAGCTCACCTGAACTAGCCGCCCCTTACGAGCAGTACTTC.

V gene TRBV7-2 combines with J gene TRBJ1-5, with no clear D. With 1 base removed from V and 0 bases from J, the gap between germline ends came to 7 bases. Per the germline V gene, CDR1 is SGHTA and CDR2 is FQGNSA. This CDR3 has 15 amino acids. The CDR3 reads CASSLVWHSNQPQHF. DNA of the CDR3: TGTGCCAGCAGCTTAGTATGGCATAGCAATCAGCCCCAGCATTTT.

This clone was observed a handful of times. The chain is built from TRBV7-9 and TRBJ1-2; 8 bases map to TRBD1. The CDR3 has 17 residues. V lost 1 base, J lost 6 bases, and 13 bases stayed unmatched. From germline, CDR1 is SEHNR and CDR2 FQNEAQ (reference sequence). DNA of the CDR3: TGTGCCAGCAGCTTAGAAGGAGACAGGGGCGCTTTAGATGGCTACACCTTC. Translated: CASSLEGDRGALDGYTF.

The V gene is TRBV15, the J gene TRBJ2-1, with D uncertain. Between the trimmed V and J ends, which lost 0 bases and 6 bases, there was a span of 9 bases. The germline V gene has CDR1 LNHNV and CDR2 YYDKDF (reference sequence). This CDR3 is built from 14 residues. The CDR3 coding sequence is TGTGCCACCAGCAGAGATCGAGGCGGCAATGAGCAGTTCTTC. Its protein product is CATSRDRGGNEQFF.

This sequence joins TRBV28 and TRBJ2-7, with TRBD2 matching 10 bases. The CDR3 extends over 16 amino acids. Trimming removed 2 bases from V and 7 bases from J; junction bases left unmatched: 11. Germline V gene sequence: CDR1 MDHEN, CDR2 SYDVKM. The CDR3 DNA follows: TGTGCCAGCAGTTTAAGACTAGCGGGCCTATGGGGGGAGCAGTACTTC. This encodes CASSLRLAGLWGEQYF.

The CDR3 sequence: CAISESSRVPEAFF. CDR3 DNA: TGTGCCATCAGTGAGTCGAGTCGGGTCCCTGAAGCTTTCTTT. The genes are TRBV10-3 and TRBJ1-1; D gene uncertain. Per the germline V gene, CDR1 is ENHRY and CDR2 is SYGVKD. CDR3 size: 14 residues. V lost 0 bases and J 6 bases, leaving 11 bases between the germline ends.

The rearrangement joins TRBV18 to TRBJ2-1; 8 nucleotides agree with TRBD2. This CDR3 has 16 amino acids. Germline V gene sequence: CDR1 KGHSH, CDR2 LQKENI. V was pared by 6 bases and J by 10 bases, with 17 bases of the junction left unmatched. The CDR3 sequence is CASSHSDGLAVVEQFF. CDR3 DNA: TGTGCCAGCTCCCACAGCGACGGACTAGCCGTGGTCGAGCAGTTCTTC.

This sequence joins TRBV14 and TRBJ2-2; 7 positions agree with TRBD1. This CDR3 has 15 residues. Germline V gene data show CDR1 as SGHDN and CDR2 as FVKESK. Trimming took 4 bases from V and 3 from J; bases not matched to a gene: 5. The CDR3 nucleotides read TGTGCCAGCAGCCCAGGACAGGTCTACACCGGGGAGCTGTTTTTT. Translating gives CASSPGQVYTGELFF. The variable domain in full, completed from reference TRBV14 and TRBJ2-2, reads EAGVTQFPSHSVIEKGQTVTLRCDPISGHDNLYWYRRVMGKEIKFLLHFVKESKQDESGMPNNRFLAERTGGTYSTLKVQPAELEDSGVYFCASSPGQVYTGELFFGEGSRLTVL.

V and J are TRBV5-1 and TRBJ1-1; D is ambiguous. The ends were cut back, 7 bases at V and 1 base at J, with 11 bases in the middle. Germline V gene lookup returns CDR1 SGHRS and CDR2 YFSETQ. The CDR3 spans 13 residues. The CDR3 sequence is CASRDMANTEAFF. The CDR3 DNA reads TGCGCCAGCCGAGACATGGCGAACACTGAAGCTTTCTTT.

The V and J genes are TRBV27 and TRBJ2-1; D is possibly TRBD2 (6 bases). CDR1 and CDR2 from the germline V gene are MNHEY and SMNVEV (reference sequence). Trimming took 5 bases from V and 2 from J, leaving 16 bases between them. This CDR3 spans 16 amino acids. The CDR3 DNA reads as TGTGCCAGCAGTGTAAGACCGGGGGACGCCTACAATGAGCAGTTCTTC. Protein sequence: CASSVRPGDAYNEQFF.

The chain's CDR3 is CASSQTGAGTEAFF. CDR3 sequence (DNA): TGTGCCAGCAGCCAGACAGGGGCGGGCACTGAAGCTTTCTTT. V usage is TRBV25-1 and J usage is TRBJ1-1, with 8 bases fitting TRBD1. Germline assignment: CDR1 MGHDK and CDR2 SYGVNS. The CDR3 loop spans 14 amino acids. The trim removed 6 bases at V and 4 bases at J, leaving 7 bases unmatched.

The V and J genes are TRBV7-9 and TRBJ2-5, with D perhaps TRBD1 (6 bases). Trimming removed 2 bases from V and 4 bases from J, with 8 bases in between. This CDR3 has 13 residues. CDR1 and CDR2 (germline): SEHNR, FQNEAQ (reference sequence). CDR3 residues: CASSLRGGETQYF. The CDR3 DNA reads as TGTGCCAGCAGCTTAAGAGGGGGAGAGACCCAGTACTTC.

This clone occurred many times. The chain recombines TRBV7-9 with TRBJ1-4; D perhaps matches TRBD1 (5 bases). The V end was cut by 3 bases, the J end by 6 bases, with 14 bases between. This CDR3 has 15 amino acids. Germline V lookup: CDR1 SEHNR, CDR2 FQNEAQ (reference sequence). Here the CDR3 reads CASSFSGGGDEKLFF. The CDR3 DNA sequence: TGTGCCAGCAGCTTTAGCGGGGGGGGAGATGAAAAACTGTTTTTT.

The chain employs TRBV28 and TRBJ1-5, with D unresolved. Trimming left V 6 bases short and J 5 bases short, with 17 bases between. CDR3 length: 15 amino acids. Per the germline V gene, CDR1 is MDHEN and CDR2 is SYDVKM. CDR3 coding DNA: TGTGCCAGCAGCCCCCGCGGAAGCGGGGATCAGCCCCAGCATTTT. As protein: CASSPRGSGDQPQHF.

J is TRBJ2-5 and V is TRBV30; maybe TRBD1 (6 bases). The CDR3 is 14 residues long. Between the trimmed V and J ends, which lost 4 bases and 1 base, there was a span of 13 bases. Looked up from germline, CDR1 is GTSNPN and CDR2 is SVGIG (reference sequence). CDR3 loop: CAWMGAFGQETQYF. CDR3 bases: TGTGCCTGGATGGGGGCCTTCGGCCAAGAGACCCAGTACTTC.

The genes are TRBV7-2 and TRBJ2-7; D is uncertain. V lost 5 bases to trimming and J lost 3 bases, with 11 bases between them. The CDR3 sequence is 13 residues long. Germline assignment: CDR1 SGHTA and CDR2 FQGNSA. CDR3 residues: CASSPGMGYEQYF. The CDR3 DNA sequence: TGTGCCAGCAGCCCAGGAATGGGCTACGAGCAGTACTTC.

This clone was observed a handful of times. The rearrangement joins TRBV7-9 to TRBJ2-5; 7 bases match TRBD1. The end of the DNA aligns better with TRBJ2-7, so the J call may be wrong. The germline gives CDR1 SEHNR, CDR2 FQNEAQ (reference sequence). The CDR3 runs 13 residues. The CDR3 sequence is CASSSGQSYEQYF. CDR3 coding DNA: TGTGCCAGCAGCTCGGGACAGAGCTACGAGCAGTACTTC.

The chain combines TRBV7-2 with TRBJ2-3; unclear D gene. Germline V gene data show CDR1 as SGHTA and CDR2 as FQGNSA. The V end was cut by 5 bases, the J end by 2 bases, with 11 bases between. The CDR3 has 14 residues. The CDR3 DNA sequence: TGTGCCAGCAGCCCTTCTATTATCACAGATACGCAGTATTTT. Translated, it gives CASSPSIITDTQYF.

This clone has just a few counts. The rearrangement joins TRBV6-1 to TRBJ1-2; D not resolved. V shed 1 base and J shed 4 bases, with 10 bases lying between them. The CDR3 length is 14 residues. Germline assignment: CDR1 MNHNS and CDR2 SASEGT. The CDR3 loop is CASSEEPGPYGYTF. Written as DNA, the CDR3 is TGTGCCAGCAGTGAAGAGCCAGGTCCCTATGGCTACACCTTC.

The sample holds a few counts of this clone. The gene calls are TRBV4-1 and TRBJ1-4; 8 bases match TRBD1. Trimming at V came to 2 bases and at J to 8 bases, leaving 13 bases not matched to a gene. Germline CDR1 reads MGHRA; CDR2 reads YSYEKL. This CDR3 is 17 amino acids long. CDR3 DNA sequence: TGCGCCAGCAGCCAATCGACCGGGACAGGAAACAGCGAAAAACTGTTTTTT. Its protein product is CASSQSTGTGNSEKLFF.

V usage is TRBV29-1 and J usage is TRBJ2-5; TRBD2 matches at 12 bases. The better agreement between TRBJ2-7 and the DNA end casts doubt on the J call. Germline V gene data show CDR1 as SQVTM and CDR2 as ANQGSEA. The CDR3 has 19 amino acids. The CDR3 protein is CSVEFSAGASGRAKNEQYF. CDR3 coding DNA: TGCAGCGTTGAGTTTTCGGCAGGGGCTAGCGGGAGGGCAAAAAACGAGCAGTACTTC.

As regards this clone: A junction boundary mismatches the germline segment, possibly from a read error. The V call is TRBV7-9, the J call TRBJ1-2; 8 nucleotides agree with TRBD1. This CDR3 spans 17 amino acids. CDR1 is SEHNR and CDR2 is FQNEAQ in the germline V gene (reference sequence). The CDR3 region has the DNA TGTTCCAGCAGCTTAGCGATCCGACAGGGGATAGACTATGGCTACACCTTC. Its protein product is CSSSLAIRQGIDYGYTF.

This sequence joins TRBV4-2 and TRBJ1-4; D is uncertain. Germline V gives CDR1 LGHNA, CDR2 YNFKEQ. The CDR3 is 14 amino acids. The V gene lost 0 bases and the J gene lost 2 bases, with 4 bases spanning the gap. This chain's CDR3 is CASSQDLTNEKLFF. In nucleotides, the CDR3 is TGTGCCAGCAGCCAAGATCTTACTAATGAAAAACTGTTTTTT.